The TCR beta chain described here comes from a study of blood T cells in healthy people across ages. Every donor provided 9.5 to 10 milliliters of peripheral blood. A second roughly 6 to 12 cycle PCR used barcoded and J-beta primers. Each CDR3 protein is one row after TCRdb ran MiXCR on the 5' RACE reads. The repertoire consists of about 580,000 distinct CDR3 sequences, with more than 45% occurring once and the leading ten covering approximately 23%. The CDR3 contains 13 residues. V was clipped by 10 bases and J by 1 base, with 13 bases between them. CDR1 and CDR2 from the germline V gene are SNHLY and FYNNEI.

V and J are TRBV2 and TRBJ1-1, with a possible D match to TRBD1 (6 bases). The specimen sequenced was blood. The TCR originated in an older man in good health. CDR3 in amino acids: CATSGTKNTEAFF. Written as DNA, the CDR3 is TGTGCCACATCCGGGACAAAGAACACTGAAGCTTTCTTT.